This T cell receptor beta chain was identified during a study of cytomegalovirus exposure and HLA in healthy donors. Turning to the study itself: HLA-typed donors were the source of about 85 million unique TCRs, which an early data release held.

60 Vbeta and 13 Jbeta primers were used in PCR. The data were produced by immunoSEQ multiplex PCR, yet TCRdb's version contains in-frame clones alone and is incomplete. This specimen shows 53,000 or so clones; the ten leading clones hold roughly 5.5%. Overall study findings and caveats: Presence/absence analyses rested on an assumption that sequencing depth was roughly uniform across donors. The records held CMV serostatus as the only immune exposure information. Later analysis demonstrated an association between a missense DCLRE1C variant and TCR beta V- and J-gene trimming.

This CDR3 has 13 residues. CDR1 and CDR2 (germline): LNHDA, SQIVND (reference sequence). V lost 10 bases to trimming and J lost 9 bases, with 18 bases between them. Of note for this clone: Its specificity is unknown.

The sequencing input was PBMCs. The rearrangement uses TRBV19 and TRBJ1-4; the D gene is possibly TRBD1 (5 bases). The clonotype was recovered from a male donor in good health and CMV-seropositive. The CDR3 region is CATAGRERQKLFF. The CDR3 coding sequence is TGTGCCACCGCGGGGCGGGAACGTCAAAAACTGTTTTTT.